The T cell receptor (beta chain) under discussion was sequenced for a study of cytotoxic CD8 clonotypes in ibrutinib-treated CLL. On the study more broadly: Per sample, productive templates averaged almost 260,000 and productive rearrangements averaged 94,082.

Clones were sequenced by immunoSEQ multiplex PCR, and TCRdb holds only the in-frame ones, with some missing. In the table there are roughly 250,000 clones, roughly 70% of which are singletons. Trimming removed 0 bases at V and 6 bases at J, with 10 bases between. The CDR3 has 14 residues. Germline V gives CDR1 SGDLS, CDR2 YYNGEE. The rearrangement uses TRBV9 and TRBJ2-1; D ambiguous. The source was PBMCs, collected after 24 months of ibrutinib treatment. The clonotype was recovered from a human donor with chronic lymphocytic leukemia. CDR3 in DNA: TGTGCCAGCAGCGTAGGGCCCCCCAGCAATGAGCAGTTCTTC. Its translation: CASSVGPPSNEQFF.